This TCR beta chain was identified during a study of blood T cell repertoires in COVID-19. Study in general: Whether acute or convalescent, the COVID-19 samples came from the United States, Italy and Spain.

A note on this clone: Different DNA sequences within this sample yield the same CDR3.

Patients in Seattle were enrolled during active infection, then followed longitudinally. Authors' methods: The authors estimated nucleated cell counts from reference gene primer amplification. Measured with immunoSEQ multiplex PCR; TCRdb has only the in-frame clones, and not every one. V, J and clone size are those of that table, while D and trimming were read from the DNA. Of 150,000 to 160,000 clones detected, about 85% appear once; the ten largest clones hold 0.55% to 0.75%. Trimming cost V 6 bases and J 4 bases, with 16 bases left between them. The CDR3 length is 15 residues. From germline, CDR1 is MNHEY and CDR2 SVGEGT.

Material for sequencing was peripheral blood. V usage is TRBV6-2 or TRBV6-3 and J usage is TRBJ1-5; D perhaps matches TRBD1 (5 bases). The TCR comes from a man between 60 and 75 years old with COVID-19, enrolled during active disease. The CDR3 DNA sequence: TGTGCCAGCAGCTATAGGGCAGGGAGGAATCAGCCCCAGCATTTT. This encodes CASSYRAGRNQPQHF.